This T cell receptor beta chain was retrieved from a study of shared clonotypes between healthy human individuals. This clone showed up just once. Assay: immunoSEQ multiplex PCR; the TCRdb copy retains only in-frame clones and omits some. The repertoire holds approximately 330,000 clones, with 73% as singletons. CDR1 is MNHEY and CDR2 is SMNVEV in the germline V gene (reference sequence). This CDR3 contains 13 residues. V was clipped by 1 base and J by 3 bases, with 4 bases between them. The material sequenced was memory CD4+ T cells sorted from blood. Subset denoted: CD45RA-negative fraction. The clonotype comes from a man younger than 45 in good health. The rearrangement links TRBV27 to TRBJ1-5, with D unclear. DNA for the CDR3: TGTGCCAGCAGTTTATGGACCAATCAGCCCCAGCATTTT. Protein product: CASSLWTNQPQHF.